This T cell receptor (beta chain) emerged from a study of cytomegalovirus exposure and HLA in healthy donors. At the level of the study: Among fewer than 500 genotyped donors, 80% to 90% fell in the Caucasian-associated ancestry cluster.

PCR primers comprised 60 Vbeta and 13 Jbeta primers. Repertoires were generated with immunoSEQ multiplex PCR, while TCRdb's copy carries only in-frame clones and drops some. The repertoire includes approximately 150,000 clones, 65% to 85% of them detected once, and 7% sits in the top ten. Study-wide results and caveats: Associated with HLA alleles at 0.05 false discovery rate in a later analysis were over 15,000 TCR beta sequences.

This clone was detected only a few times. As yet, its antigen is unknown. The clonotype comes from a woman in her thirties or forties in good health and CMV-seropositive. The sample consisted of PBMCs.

The CDR3 sequence is CASSSLAGGPSSYEQYF. The CDR3 DNA sequence: TGTGCCAGCAGTTCACTAGCGGGGGGGCCATCGAGTTACGAGCAGTACTTC. V is TRBV28 and J is TRBJ2-5, with 13 bases that match TRBD2. The J call is in doubt because the DNA end fits TRBJ2-7 better. The V gene's germline CDR1 is MDHEN and CDR2 SYDVKM. This CDR3 has 17 amino acids.